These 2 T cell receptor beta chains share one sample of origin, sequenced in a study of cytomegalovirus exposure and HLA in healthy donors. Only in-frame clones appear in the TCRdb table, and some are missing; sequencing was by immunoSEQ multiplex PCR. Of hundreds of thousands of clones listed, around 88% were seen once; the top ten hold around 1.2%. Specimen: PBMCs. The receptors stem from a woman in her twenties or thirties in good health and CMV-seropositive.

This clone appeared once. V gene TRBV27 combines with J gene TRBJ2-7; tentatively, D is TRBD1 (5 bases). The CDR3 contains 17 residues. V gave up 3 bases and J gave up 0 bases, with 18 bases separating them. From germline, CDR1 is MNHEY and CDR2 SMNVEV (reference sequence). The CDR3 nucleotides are TGTGCCAGCAGTTTTTCTCACAGGACGAGGAGCTCCTACGAGCAGTACTTC. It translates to CASSFSHRTRSSYEQYF.

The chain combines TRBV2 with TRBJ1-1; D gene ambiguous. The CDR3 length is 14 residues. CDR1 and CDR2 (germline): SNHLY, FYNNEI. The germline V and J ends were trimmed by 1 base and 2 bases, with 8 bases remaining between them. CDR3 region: CASSEGVRNTEAFF. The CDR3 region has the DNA TGTGCCAGCAGTGAAGGCGTTAGAAACACTGAAGCTTTCTTT.